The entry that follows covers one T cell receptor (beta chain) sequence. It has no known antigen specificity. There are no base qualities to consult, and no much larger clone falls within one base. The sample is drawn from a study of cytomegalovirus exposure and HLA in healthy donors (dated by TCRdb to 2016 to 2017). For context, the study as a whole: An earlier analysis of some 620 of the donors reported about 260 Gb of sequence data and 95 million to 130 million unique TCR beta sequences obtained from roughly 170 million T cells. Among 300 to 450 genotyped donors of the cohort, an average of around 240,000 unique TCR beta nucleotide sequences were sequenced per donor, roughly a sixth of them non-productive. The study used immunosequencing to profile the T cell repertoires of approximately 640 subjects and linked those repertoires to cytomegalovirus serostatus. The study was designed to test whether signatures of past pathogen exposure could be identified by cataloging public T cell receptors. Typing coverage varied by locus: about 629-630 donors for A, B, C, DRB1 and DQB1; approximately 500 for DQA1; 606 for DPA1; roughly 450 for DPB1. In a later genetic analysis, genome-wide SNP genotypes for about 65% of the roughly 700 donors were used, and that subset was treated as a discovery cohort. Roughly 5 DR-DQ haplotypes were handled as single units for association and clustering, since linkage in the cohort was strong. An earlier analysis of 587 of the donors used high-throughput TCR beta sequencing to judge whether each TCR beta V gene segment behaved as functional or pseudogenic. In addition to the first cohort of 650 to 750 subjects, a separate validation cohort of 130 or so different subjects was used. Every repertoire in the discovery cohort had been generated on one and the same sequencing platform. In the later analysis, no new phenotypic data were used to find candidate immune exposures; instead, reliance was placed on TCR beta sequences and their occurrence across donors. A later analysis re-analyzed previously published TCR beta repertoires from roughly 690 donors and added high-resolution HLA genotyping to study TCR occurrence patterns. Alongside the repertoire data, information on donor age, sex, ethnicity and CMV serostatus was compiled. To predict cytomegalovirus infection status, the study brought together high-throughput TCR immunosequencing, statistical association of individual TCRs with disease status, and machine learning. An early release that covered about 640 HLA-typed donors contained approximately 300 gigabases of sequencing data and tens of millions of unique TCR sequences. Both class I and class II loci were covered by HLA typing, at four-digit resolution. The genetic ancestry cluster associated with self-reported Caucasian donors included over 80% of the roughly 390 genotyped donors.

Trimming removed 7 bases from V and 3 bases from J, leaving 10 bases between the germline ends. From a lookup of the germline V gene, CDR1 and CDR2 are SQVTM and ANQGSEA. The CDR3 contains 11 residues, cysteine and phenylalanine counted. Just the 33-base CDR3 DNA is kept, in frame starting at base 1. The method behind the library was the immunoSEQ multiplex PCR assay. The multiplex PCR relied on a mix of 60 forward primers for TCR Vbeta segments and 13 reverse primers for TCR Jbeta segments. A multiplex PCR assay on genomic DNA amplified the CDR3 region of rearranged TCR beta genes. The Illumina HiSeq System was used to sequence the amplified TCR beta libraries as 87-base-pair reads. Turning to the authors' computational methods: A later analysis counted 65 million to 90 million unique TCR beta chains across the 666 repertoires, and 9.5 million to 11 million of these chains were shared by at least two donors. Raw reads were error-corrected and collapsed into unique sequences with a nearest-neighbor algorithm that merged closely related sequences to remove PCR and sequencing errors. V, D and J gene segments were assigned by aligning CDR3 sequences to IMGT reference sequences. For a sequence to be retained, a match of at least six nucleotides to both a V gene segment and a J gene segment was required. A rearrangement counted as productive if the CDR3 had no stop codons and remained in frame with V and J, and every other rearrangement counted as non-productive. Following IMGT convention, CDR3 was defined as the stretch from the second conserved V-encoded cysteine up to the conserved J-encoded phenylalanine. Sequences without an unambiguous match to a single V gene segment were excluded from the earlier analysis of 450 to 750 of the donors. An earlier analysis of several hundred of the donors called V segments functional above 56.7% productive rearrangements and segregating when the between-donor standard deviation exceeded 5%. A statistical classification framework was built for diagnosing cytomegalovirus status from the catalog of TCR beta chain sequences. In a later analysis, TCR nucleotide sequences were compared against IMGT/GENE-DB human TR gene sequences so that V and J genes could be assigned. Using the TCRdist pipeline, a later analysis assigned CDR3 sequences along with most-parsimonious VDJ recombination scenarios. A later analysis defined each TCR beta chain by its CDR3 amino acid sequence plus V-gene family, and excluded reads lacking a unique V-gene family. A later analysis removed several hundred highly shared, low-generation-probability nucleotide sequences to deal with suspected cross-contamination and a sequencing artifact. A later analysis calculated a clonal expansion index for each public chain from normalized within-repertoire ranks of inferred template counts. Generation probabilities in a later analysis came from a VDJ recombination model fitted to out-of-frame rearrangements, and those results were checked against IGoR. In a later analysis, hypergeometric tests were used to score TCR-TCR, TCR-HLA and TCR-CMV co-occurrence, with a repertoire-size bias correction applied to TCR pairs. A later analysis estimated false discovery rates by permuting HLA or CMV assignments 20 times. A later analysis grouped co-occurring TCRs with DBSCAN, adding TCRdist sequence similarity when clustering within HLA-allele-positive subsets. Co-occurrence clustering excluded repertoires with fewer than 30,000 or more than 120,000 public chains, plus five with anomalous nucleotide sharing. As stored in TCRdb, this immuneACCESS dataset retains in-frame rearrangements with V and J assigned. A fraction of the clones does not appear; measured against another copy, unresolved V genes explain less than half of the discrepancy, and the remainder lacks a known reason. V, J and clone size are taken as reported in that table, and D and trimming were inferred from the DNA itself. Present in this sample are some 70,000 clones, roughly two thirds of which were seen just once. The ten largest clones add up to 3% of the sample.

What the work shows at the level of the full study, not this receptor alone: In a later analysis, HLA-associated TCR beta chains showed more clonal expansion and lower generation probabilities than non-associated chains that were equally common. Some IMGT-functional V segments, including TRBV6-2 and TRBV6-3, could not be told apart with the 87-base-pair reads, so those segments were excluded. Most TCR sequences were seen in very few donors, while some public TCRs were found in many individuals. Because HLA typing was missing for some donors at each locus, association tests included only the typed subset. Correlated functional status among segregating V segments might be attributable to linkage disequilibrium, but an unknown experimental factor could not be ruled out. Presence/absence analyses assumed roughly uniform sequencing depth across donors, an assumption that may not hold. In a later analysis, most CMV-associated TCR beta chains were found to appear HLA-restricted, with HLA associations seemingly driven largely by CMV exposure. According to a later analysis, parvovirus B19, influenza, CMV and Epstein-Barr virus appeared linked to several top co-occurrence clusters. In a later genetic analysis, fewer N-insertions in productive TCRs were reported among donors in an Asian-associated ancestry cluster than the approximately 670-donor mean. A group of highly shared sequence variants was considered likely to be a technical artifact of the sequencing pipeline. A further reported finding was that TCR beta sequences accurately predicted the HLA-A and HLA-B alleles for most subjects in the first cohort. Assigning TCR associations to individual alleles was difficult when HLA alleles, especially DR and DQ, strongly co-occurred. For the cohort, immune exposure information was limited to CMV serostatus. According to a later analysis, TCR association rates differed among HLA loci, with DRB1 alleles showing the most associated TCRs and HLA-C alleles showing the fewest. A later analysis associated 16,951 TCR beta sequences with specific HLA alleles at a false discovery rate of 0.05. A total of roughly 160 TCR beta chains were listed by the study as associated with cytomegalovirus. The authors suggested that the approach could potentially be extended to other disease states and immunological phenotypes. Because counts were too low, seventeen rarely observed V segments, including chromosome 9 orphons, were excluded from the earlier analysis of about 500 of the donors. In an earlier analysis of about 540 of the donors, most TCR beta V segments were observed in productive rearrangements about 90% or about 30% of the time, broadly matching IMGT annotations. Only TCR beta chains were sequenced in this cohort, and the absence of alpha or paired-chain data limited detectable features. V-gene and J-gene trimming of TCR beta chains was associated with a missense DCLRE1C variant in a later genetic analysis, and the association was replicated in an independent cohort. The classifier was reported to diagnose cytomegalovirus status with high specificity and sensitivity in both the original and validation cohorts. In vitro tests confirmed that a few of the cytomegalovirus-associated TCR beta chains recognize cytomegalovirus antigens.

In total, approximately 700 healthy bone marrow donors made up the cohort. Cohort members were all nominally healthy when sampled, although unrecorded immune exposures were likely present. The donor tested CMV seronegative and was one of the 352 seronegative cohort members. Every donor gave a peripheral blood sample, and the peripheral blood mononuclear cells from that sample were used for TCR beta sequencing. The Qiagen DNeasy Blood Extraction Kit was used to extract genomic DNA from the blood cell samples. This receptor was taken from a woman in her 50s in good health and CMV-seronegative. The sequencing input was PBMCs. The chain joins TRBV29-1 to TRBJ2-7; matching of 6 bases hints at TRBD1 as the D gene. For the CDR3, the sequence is CSGLDSYEQYF. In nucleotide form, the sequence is TGCAGCGGACTGGACAGCTACGAGCAGTACTTC.